This T cell receptor (beta chain) originates from a study of prognosis after radiotherapy for stage I lung cancer. CDR1 is SGHRS, CDR2 YFSETQ, per germline. This CDR3 has 16 residues. V lost 0 bases and J lost 7, with 17 bases in between. From genomic DNA, TCR beta CDR3 was amplified by two-round multiplex PCR. First-round PCR, the initial amplification, used primers specific to each TRBV and TRBJ gene. TCRdb re-called the multiplex PCR reads with MiXCR, one entry per CDR3 protein. The data show nearly 25,000 distinct CDR3 sequences, with about two fifths seen just once and approximately 21% held by the top ten.

The sequenced sample was PBMCs, obtained before or after stereotactic body radiation therapy (not recorded which). This sequence was found in a donor over 45 with non-small cell lung cancer. The chain is built from TRBV5-1 and TRBJ2-1, with D perhaps TRBD1 (5 bases). The CDR3 DNA reads TGCGCCAGCAGCTTGGAACAGGTCGACCGGAGAAATGAGCAGTTCTTC. Its protein is CASSLEQVDRRNEQFF.